The rows below give T cell receptor beta chains drawn from one sample of a study of CD8 T cells in ankylosing spondylitis. MiXCR, run by TCRdb on the 5' RACE reads, gives a single entry per CDR3 protein. This repertoire shows hundreds of thousands of distinct CDR3 sequences, approximately 20% found once; its top ten account for over 10%. Sequencing was carried out using blood, either unsorted or a sorted T cell fraction (not recorded which). These receptors were taken from a male donor with ankylosing spondylitis or in good health (not recorded which). Both conserved end residues are part of each CDR3. D genes are given only for firm matches. Expanded clones are given a class, and other clones once, few, many or no size at all.

DNA: TGTGCCAGCAGTTTCCTAGGGGGGACAGGCCAAGCCTACGAGCAGTACTTC
CDR3: CASSFLGGTGQAYEQYF
D: TRBD1
V: TRBV12-3/TRBV12-4
J: TRBJ2-7
size: few

DNA: TGTGCCAGCAGCTCCCATGTGGGGGGGAACACAGATACGCAGTATTTT
CDR3: CASSSHVGGNTDTQYF
D: TRBD2
V: TRBV7-3
J: TRBJ2-3
size: .

DNA: TGTGCCAGCAGTCCCGGACCGGGACTAGCGGCCTACAATGAGCAGTTCTTC
CDR3: CASSPGPGLAAYNEQFF
D: TRBD2
V: TRBV12-3/TRBV12-4
J: TRBJ2-1
size: many

DNA: TGTGCCAGCAGTGTGACTAGCGGGGATTCCGGGGAGCTGTTTTTT
CDR3: CASSVTSGDSGELFF
D: TRBD2
V: TRBV6-1
J: TRBJ2-2
size: many

DNA: TGCGCCAGCAGCGACCGGGACAGGGGTCCCTATGGCTACACCTTC
CDR3: CASSDRDRGPYGYTF
D: TRBD1
V: TRBV5-1
J: TRBJ1-2
size: .

DNA: TGTGCCAGCAGCTTGTCGGCCAGCGGGGGGGTCTACGAGCAGTACTTC
CDR3: CASSLSASGGVYEQYF
D: TRBD2
V: TRBV5-6
J: TRBJ2-7
size: .

DNA: TGTGCCAGCAGCTTCGACAGGGGCAGGGAGACCCAGTACTTC
CDR3: CASSFDRGRETQYF
D: TRBD1
V: TRBV7-9
J: TRBJ2-5
size: few

DNA: TGCAGCGTTGAAGGGGATGGAAACATTCAGTACTTC
CDR3: CSVEGDGNIQYF
D: .
V: TRBV29-1
J: TRBJ2-4
size: many

DNA: TGCGCCAGCAGCCAAGTGGTGACGGGGAGAGGCTACAATGAGCAGTTCTTC
CDR3: CASSQVVTGRGYNEQFF
D: .
V: TRBV4-1
J: TRBJ2-1
size: few

DNA: TGCAGTGCCCCATTGGGGACTAGGAAGAGCTTC
CDR3: CSAPLGTRKSF
D: TRBD2
V: TRBV20-1
J: TRBJ2-5
size: .

DNA: TGTGCCAGCAGTTTTGATTGGTTAGGCAAAAACATTCAGTACTTC
CDR3: CASSFDWLGKNIQYF
D: .
V: TRBV27
J: TRBJ2-4
size: .

DNA: TGTGCCAGCAGCTTAGTGGAGCGGGAGTCGGACGAGCAGTACTTC
CDR3: CASSLVERESDEQYF
D: TRBD2
V: TRBV11-2
J: TRBJ2-7
size: few

DNA: TGTGCCTGGAGTGAGAGCTACAATGAGCAGTTCTTC
CDR3: CAWSESYNEQFF
D: .
V: TRBV30
J: TRBJ2-1
size: .

DNA: TGTGCCAGCACCCAACGGGGGGGAGTTGAGACCCAGTACTTC
CDR3: CASTQRGGVETQYF
D: TRBD2
V: TRBV2
J: TRBJ2-5
size: .

DNA: TGCAGTGCTAGAGATCGGGGCCCCCGCCGGGAAGCTTTCTTT
CDR3: CSARDRGPRREAFF
D: .
V: TRBV20-1
J: TRBJ1-1
size: few

DNA: TGCAGTGCTAGAAGGATGGCGGCAGGGGGGTACAATGAGCAGTTCTTC
CDR3: CSARRMAAGGYNEQFF
D: .
V: TRBV20-1
J: TRBJ2-1
size: few

DNA: TGTGCCAGCAGCTCTCCTGCAGGGGGGGAAGCTTTCTTT
CDR3: CASSSPAGGEAFF
D: TRBD1
V: TRBV5-6
J: TRBJ1-1
size: .

DNA: TGTGCCAGCAGTTACTCGACGACCGGGATAGAGCAGTACTTC
CDR3: CASSYSTTGIEQYF
D: .
V: TRBV6-5
J: TRBJ2-7
size: few

DNA: TGTGCCAGCAGCCCAATGGGGGGACAGCCATACAATGAGCAGTTCTTC
CDR3: CASSPMGGQPYNEQFF
D: .
V: TRBV2
J: TRBJ2-1
size: few

DNA: TGTGCCAGTGGGGCGGTTAGCAATCAGCCCCAGCATTTT
CDR3: CASGAVSNQPQHF
D: .
V: TRBV6-1
J: TRBJ1-5
size: .

DNA: TGTGCCAGCAGTAACGGGACTAGGGCCGAGCAGTACTTC
CDR3: CASSNGTRAEQYF
D: TRBD2
V: TRBV12-3/TRBV12-4
J: TRBJ2-7
size: many

DNA: TGTGCCAGCAGTTCAACGTGGGACAGTAACAATGAGCAGTTCTTC
CDR3: CASSSTWDSNNEQFF
D: TRBD1
V: TRBV28
J: TRBJ2-1
size: .

DNA: TGTGCCAGCAGTCTCCGACTAGCGGGGAAATCCTACGAGCAGTACTTC
CDR3: CASSLRLAGKSYEQYF
D: TRBD2
V: TRBV12-3/TRBV12-4
J: TRBJ2-7
size: few

DNA: TGTGCCAGCAGTTTATTCGGGGGGCTCACAGATACGCAGTATTTT
CDR3: CASSLFGGLTDTQYF
D: .
V: TRBV12-3/TRBV12-4
J: TRBJ2-3
size: many

DNA: TGTGCCAGCAGTAACTGGACAGGGAACTATGGCTACACCTTC
CDR3: CASSNWTGNYGYTF
D: TRBD1
V: TRBV6-5
J: TRBJ1-2
size: .